Shown below are 16 T cell receptor beta chains from a single sample sequenced in a study of blood T cells in healthy people across ages. Primers used in a second PCR of about 6 to 11 cycles were a sample-barcoded 5' primer and a J-beta primer mix. TCRdb reprocessed the 5' RACE reads with MiXCR, giving one entry per CDR3 protein. The sample has over a million distinct CDR3 sequences; about 40% are singletons. Sequences were obtained from blood. These receptors were taken from a woman between 18 and 29 years old in good health.

The table lists this clonotype with a few counts. The rearrangement uses TRBV4-1 and TRBJ1-5; D is unclear. Trimming left V 1 base short and J 0 bases short, with 16 bases between. This CDR3 has 18 amino acids. Germline CDR1 and CDR2: MGHRA and YSYEKL. CDR3 DNA sequence: TGCGCCAGCAGCCAAGGGAGCATAGAGGAGTATAGCAATCAGCCCCAGCATTTT. Amino acid sequence: CASSQGSIEEYSNQPQHF.

The sample holds many counts of this clonotype. The chain is built from TRBV29-1 and TRBJ2-7, with 8 bases fitting TRBD2. This CDR3 comprises 14 residues. Germline V CDR1 and CDR2: SQVTM, ANQGSEA. The trim removed 7 bases at V and 3 bases at J, leaving 11 bases unmatched. DNA for the CDR3: TGCAGCGCCCGGCAAAGCGGGGGTGGCTACGAGCAGTACTTC. This translates into CSARQSGGGYEQYF.

This clonotype was picked up many times. V usage is TRBV7-9 and J usage is TRBJ2-1, with D maybe TRBD1 (5 bases). The CDR3 loop spans 15 amino acids. CDR1 is SEHNR and CDR2 is FQNEAQ in the germline V gene (reference sequence). V lost 1 base and J 6 bases, leaving 13 bases between the germline ends. The CDR3 nucleotides are TGTGCCAGCAGCTTAGTGGCTGGGCAGGGCAATGAGCAGTTCTTC. It encodes CASSLVAGQGNEQFF.

This clonotype has a handful of counts. V and J are TRBV27 and TRBJ2-6, with 8 bases matching TRBD1. Germline values: CDR1 MNHEY, CDR2 SMNVEV (reference sequence). CDR3 length: 15 residues. Unmatched junction bases numbered 2, after V lost 2 bases and J lost 5 bases. CDR3 in amino acids: CASSLDRGRANVLTF. The CDR3 coding sequence is TGTGCCAGCAGTTTAGACAGGGGAAGGGCCAACGTCCTGACTTTC.

There are a few counts of this clonotype. The junction shows a germline mismatch at one end, possibly a read error. This sequence joins TRBV5-1 and TRBJ2-1; D unclear. The CDR3 consists of 13 residues. The germline V gene has CDR1 SGHRS and CDR2 YFSETQ. The CDR3 bases are TGCGCCAGCAGCCAACCCTCCTCCAATGAGCAGTTCTTC. It encodes CASSQPSSNEQFF.

With regard to this clonotype: One junction end disagrees with the germline gene, perhaps due to a read error. The chain employs TRBV6-1 and TRBJ2-3, with a possible D match to TRBD1 (6 bases). This CDR3 spans 18 amino acids. Germline-derived CDR1 and CDR2 are MNHNS and SASEGT. CDR3 nucleotide sequence: TGTGCCAGCGGTGAACAGGGACCAAAGGAACCCGGCACAGATACGCAGTATTTT. Translated, it gives CASGEQGPKEPGTDTQYF.

The V call is TRBV12-3 or TRBV12-4, the J call TRBJ2-3, with 8 bases that match TRBD1. V gave up 3 bases and J gave up 3 bases; unmatched junction bases: 8. The CDR3 has 16 amino acids. The CDR3 nucleotides read TGTGCCAGCAGTTTCGTCCAGGGGGCAACAACAGATACGCAGTATTTT. It codes for CASSFVQGATTDTQYF.

Regarding this clonotype: The junction and the germline gene differ at one end; a read error may be behind it. The chain combines TRBV10-3 with TRBJ2-2; 13 bases map to TRBD2. Germline CDR1 is ENHRY and CDR2 is SYGVKD. The CDR3 is made up of 18 amino acids. The DNA of the CDR3 is TGTGCCGTCAGTCTCGGACTAGCGGGGGCCACGAACACCGGGGAGCTGTTTTTT. It is translated as CAVSLGLAGATNTGELFF.

V and J are TRBV10-3 and TRBJ2-3, with 10 bases matching TRBD2. The CDR3 consists of 18 residues. Germline V gene data show CDR1 as ENHRY and CDR2 as SYGVKD. The V segment lost 6 bases and the J segment 0 bases; nucleotides outside the gene matches: 12. The CDR3 sequence: CAISTGTSDPISTDTQYF. The CDR3 nucleotides read TGTGCCATCAGCACCGGGACTAGCGATCCAATCAGCACAGATACGCAGTATTTT.

This clonotype was picked up a small number of times. This chain joins TRBV27 and TRBJ2-3; TRBD1 agrees at 7 bases. This CDR3 region has 14 residues. Germline V gene sequence: CDR1 MNHEY, CDR2 SMNVEV (reference sequence). The V segment lost 5 bases and the J segment 4 bases; nucleotides outside the gene matches: 6. Written as DNA, the CDR3 is TGTGCCAGCAGTATCCGGGACAGCGCAGATACGCAGTATTTT. As protein: CASSIRDSADTQYF.

There are a few counts of this clonotype. The rearrangement uses TRBV12-3 or TRBV12-4 and TRBJ2-2; D is undetermined. With 1 base removed from V and 3 bases from J, the gap between germline ends came to 6 bases. CDR3 size: 14 residues. CDR3 nucleotides: TGTGCCAGCAGTTTAGACAGTTACACCGGGGAGCTGTTTTTT. Its translation: CASSLDSYTGELFF.

This clonotype occurred a few times. This chain joins TRBV28 and TRBJ2-7; the D gene is possibly TRBD2 (6 bases). CDR1 is MDHEN, CDR2 SYDVKM, per germline. The CDR3 loop spans 14 amino acids. V lost 6 bases and J lost 0, with 12 bases in between. CDR3 loop: CASRESGSSYEQYF. In nucleotides, the CDR3 is TGTGCCAGCAGGGAATCCGGGAGCTCCTACGAGCAGTACTTC.

The chain carries TRBV6-5 and TRBJ2-5, with D maybe TRBD2 (6 bases). There are 14 residues in the CDR3. V lost 5 bases, J lost 11 bases, and 21 bases lay in between. Germline V lookup: CDR1 MNHEY, CDR2 SVGAGI. CDR3 residues: CASSGLETGVLQYF. The CDR3 DNA reads as TGTGCCAGCAGTGGTTTAGAGACGGGGGTTTTGCAGTACTTC.

This clonotype was found a few times. The chain combines TRBV4-1 with TRBJ2-3; D is undetermined. This CDR3 is 13 amino acids long. V lost 4 bases, J lost 4 bases, and 9 bases lay in between. Germline V lookup: CDR1 MGHRA, CDR2 YSYEKL. CDR3 DNA: TGCGCCAGCAGCCGCAAAGACGCAGATACGCAGTATTTT. Protein product: CASSRKDADTQYF.

The V and J genes are TRBV5-1 and TRBJ2-5; D is perhaps TRBD2 (6 bases). Trimming removed 0 bases from V and 2 bases from J, with 14 bases in between. This CDR3 contains 16 residues. Looked up from germline, CDR1 is SGHRS and CDR2 is YFSETQ. This CDR3 reads CASSLAGASVQETQYF. The CDR3, as DNA: TGCGCCAGCAGCTTGGCGGGCGCTAGCGTACAAGAGACCCAGTACTTC.

As for this clonotype: The DNA is omitted, as the CDR3 cannot be located on it reliably, and the CDR3 follows TCRdb's listing. The gene calls are TRBV7-2 and TRBJ2-1; the table calls TRBD2, which could not be checked here. The CDR3 extends over 13 residues, inclusive of both ends. CDR1 is SGHTA, CDR2 FQGNSA, per germline. CDR3 sequence reads: CASSLVGGGSSFF.